Listed here is a single T cell receptor (beta chain). The antigen remains undetermined. This entry is derived from a study of cytomegalovirus exposure and HLA in healthy donors. Points from the study as a whole: Sequencing had likely introduced a cluster of highly shared sequence variants as an artifact. There were approximately 150 TCR beta chains listed as cytomegalovirus-associated.

Both 60 Vbeta primers and 13 Jbeta primers went into the PCR. TCRdb's table, derived via immunoSEQ multiplex PCR, lists solely in-frame clones and lacks some. The top ten hold approximately 4% of the sample, which has some 120,000 clones, roughly 83% seen once. The CDR3 contains 14 residues. Looked up from germline, CDR1 is LNHDA and CDR2 is SQIVND (reference sequence). V lost 5 bases to trimming and J lost 4 bases; unmatched junction nucleotides: 6. Sequencing was carried out using PBMCs. The sequence came from a man aged 25-40 years in good health and CMV-seropositive. The chain combines TRBV19 with TRBJ2-7; TRBD1 aligns across 9 bases. CDR3 loop: CASSSRTGEYEQYF. CDR3 nucleotide sequence: TGTGCCAGTAGTTCACGGACAGGGGAATACGAGCAGTACTTC.